Listed below are T cell receptor beta chains from one sample, sequenced in a study of blood T cell repertoires in COVID-19. Produced via immunoSEQ multiplex PCR; TCRdb's table is partial and in-frame only. The table has about 180,000 clones, roughly 84% seen once; the top ten hold around 7%. Sequences were obtained from peripheral blood. The receptor source for this set is a middle-aged woman with COVID-19, enrolled during active disease. Both conserved end residues are part of each CDR3. The D gene is left open where the match is weak. Size values are once, few and many counts, or a class for expanded clones, and some rows have none.

.	TRBV11-2	TRBJ1-2	.	TGTGCCAGCAGCTCCCTCCTTACACGGCGAGGCTCTGGCTACACCTTC	CASSSLLTRRGSGYTF
.	TRBV27	TRBJ2-3	TRBD2	TGTGCCAGCAAGAGGCTAGCGGGAGAGGCGCAGTATTTT	CASKRLAGEAQYF
.	TRBV9	TRBJ1-1	.	TGTGCCAGCAGCGTAGCGACAGCCCCTAACACTGAAGCTTTCTTT	CASSVATAPNTEAFF
.	TRBV10-2	TRBJ2-5	.	TGCGCCAGCGAGGGCAGAGAGGAGACCCAGTACTTC	CASEGREETQYF
.	TRBV28	TRBJ1-1	TRBD1	TGTGCCAGCAGTTACAGGGGTATTACTGAAGCTTTCTTT	CASSYRGITEAFF
few	TRBV14	TRBJ1-2	TRBD1	TGTGCCAGCAGACGGACAGGGAGGGGCATCTATGGCTACACCTTC	CASRRTGRGIYGYTF
.	TRBV24-1	TRBJ1-1	TRBD1	TGTGCCACCAGTGATTTAGACAGGGTCACTGAAGCTTTCTTT	CATSDLDRVTEAFF
.	TRBV11-2	TRBJ1-3	.	TGTGCCAGCAGCCACTTAGGGCGGGGACTGGGCGGAAACACCATATATTTT	CASSHLGRGLGGNTIYF
.	TRBV18	TRBJ1-2	TRBD1	TGTGCCAGCTCGGGACAGGGGAACAGCTATGGCTACACCTTC	CASSGQGNSYGYTF
few	TRBV5-4	TRBJ1-1	.	TGTGCCAGCAGCCCCCCCGGTGGCAGGGGCACTGAAGCTTTCTTT	CASSPPGGRGTEAFF
.	TRBV5-1	TRBJ1-1	.	TGCGCCAGCAGCCGGGACACTGAAGCTTTCTTT	CASSRDTEAFF
once	TRBV5-1	TRBJ2-3	.	TGCGCCAGCAGCCCCCGGACTAGCACAGATACGCAGTATTTT	CASSPRTSTDTQYF
few	TRBV6-5	TRBJ2-7	TRBD2	TGTGCCAGCACTCTTACTAGCGGAACGTACGAGCAGTACTTC	CASTLTSGTYEQYF
.	TRBV14	TRBJ2-7	.	TGTGCCAGCAGCCAAGAAACAGTCAGCGGCTACGAGCAGTACTTC	CASSQETVSGYEQYF
.	TRBV6-5	TRBJ1-5	.	TGTGCCAGCAGTTACTCCAGGGGTGCGGGCAATCAGCCCCAGCATTTT	CASSYSRGAGNQPQHF
.	TRBV6-5	TRBJ1-5	.	TGTGCCAGCAGTTCGACAGGCAGAGGGGGCAATCAGCCCCAGCATTTT	CASSSTGRGGNQPQHF
.	TRBV7-2	TRBJ2-2	TRBD2	TGTGCCAGCAGCTTCGCCGGGACTAGCGTATTCGCGAACACCGGGGAGCTGTTTTTT	CASSFAGTSVFANTGELFF
.	TRBV5-1	TRBJ1-1	TRBD1	TGCGCCAGCAGCCCCTGGGACAGGGCGGCGAGAGACACTGAAGCTTTCTTT	CASSPWDRAARDTEAFF
.	TRBV5-1	TRBJ1-2	TRBD1	TGCGCCAGCAGCTCGACAGGGAACTATGGCTACACCTTC	CASSSTGNYGYTF
.	TRBV6-6	TRBJ2-1	TRBD2	TGTGCCAGTAAGGGTGGACTAGCCGCCTACAATGAGCAGTTCTTC	CASKGGLAAYNEQFF
.	TRBV2	TRBJ1-2	.	TGTGCCAGCAGCACTCAGGGTGGCTACACCTTC	CASSTQGGYTF
.	TRBV11-1	TRBJ2-1	TRBD2	TGTGCCAGCAGCTTATCGTGGGAGGGCAATGAGCAGTTCTTC	CASSLSWEGNEQFF
.	TRBV19	TRBJ1-2	TRBD1	TGTGCCAGCTATACAGGGGGCATAGGCTACACCTTC	CASYTGGIGYTF
.	TRBV5-1	TRBJ2-3	.	TGCGCCAGCAGCTTGGGTTCCGGGACACTGCCAGATACGCAGTATTTT	CASSLGSGTLPDTQYF
.	TRBV7-8	TRBJ2-7	TRBD1	TGTGCCAGCAGCGGGACAGGGCCTCCTAGGGTCTACGAGCAGTACTTC	CASSGTGPPRVYEQYF
.	TRBV18	TRBJ1-1	TRBD1	TGTGCCAGCTCGGGACAGTCCATGAACACTGAAGCTTTCTTT	CASSGQSMNTEAFF
.	TRBV12-3/TRBV12-4	TRBJ1-1	.	TGTGCCAGCAGATCCAGGGCGAACACTGAAGCTTTCTTT	CASRSRANTEAFF
.	TRBV6-2/TRBV6-3	TRBJ2-4	TRBD1	TGTGCCAGCAGTTGGGGGACAGCTCCGGACATTCAGTACTTC	CASSWGTAPDIQYF
few	TRBV6-5	TRBJ2-2	.	TGTGCCAGCAGTTACCGGACGGCGGGCCCCGGGGAGCTGTTTTTT	CASSYRTAGPGELFF
.	TRBV7-9	TRBJ1-5	.	TGTGCCAGCAGCTTATCGGGGGGCTTTAGCAATCAGCCCCAGCATTTT	CASSLSGGFSNQPQHF
.	TRBV6-6	TRBJ2-7	TRBD2	TGTGCCAGCAGGGGGCTGAGCGGGAGGCCCTACGAGCAGTACTTC	CASRGLSGRPYEQYF
.	TRBV10-3	TRBJ2-5	TRBD1	TGTGCCATCAAACCGGGACAGGGAGGTGGAGAGACCCAGTACTTC	CAIKPGQGGGETQYF
.	TRBV5-1	TRBJ1-1	.	TGCGCCAGCAGCTTGGAAGCCCGGCTCGGGACTGAAGCTTTCTTT	CASSLEARLGTEAFF
.	TRBV28	TRBJ2-2	.	TGTGCCAGCCACGCCGAGGGCGGGGAGCTGTTTTTT	CASHAEGGELFF
.	TRBV3-1/TRBV3-2	TRBJ1-2	TRBD1	TGTGCCAGCAGGGCGACAGGGCCCTGGGGCTACACCTTC	CASRATGPWGYTF
.	TRBV5-5	TRBJ2-7	TRBD1	TGTGCCAGCAGCTTTCTGTCCGTGGACAGGGGGCCCCACGAGCAGTACTTC	CASSFLSVDRGPHEQYF
.	TRBV28	TRBJ1-2	.	TGTGCCAGCCGGGGGGGAGGGTCGGCGGATGGCTACACCTTC	CASRGGGSADGYTF
.	TRBV6-5	TRBJ1-5	TRBD1	TGTGCCAGCAGTTGGACAGGGGCGAGGCAGCCCCAGCATTTT	CASSWTGARQPQHF
.	TRBV5-6	TRBJ1-3	.	TGTGCCAGCAGCGAAGACAACCCCTCTGGAAACACCATATATTTT	CASSEDNPSGNTIYF
.	TRBV11-2	TRBJ2-7	.	TGTGCCAGCACCTTTAACACCTACGAGCAGTACTTC	CASTFNTYEQYF
.	TRBV6-4	TRBJ2-2	.	TGTGCCAGCAGCGCCCTGACAGCTACCGGGGAGCTGTTTTTT	CASSALTATGELFF
.	TRBV5-1	TRBJ1-3	.	TGCGCCAGCAGCCCAACAGGTCTTTCTGGAAACACCATATATTTT	CASSPTGLSGNTIYF
.	TRBV6-1	TRBJ2-5	TRBD1	TGTGCCAGCAGTGAACAGGACAGGGAAGGAGAGACCCAGTACTTC	CASSEQDREGETQYF
.	TRBV10-2	TRBJ1-1	.	TGCGCCAGCAGTGACCTACAGGGCACTGAAGCTTTCTTT	CASSDLQGTEAFF
.	TRBV27	TRBJ2-5	TRBD1	TGTGCCAGCAGTTACAGGGGGCTGGAAGAGACCCAGTACTTC	CASSYRGLEETQYF
.	TRBV11-3	TRBJ2-7	TRBD2	TGTGCCAGCAGCTTAACACTAGCGGGGACCTCCTACGAGCAGTACTTC	CASSLTLAGTSYEQYF
.	TRBV19	TRBJ1-3	.	TGTGCCAGTAGTATAGAAGGGGCCGGCGACACCATATATTTT	CASSIEGAGDTIYF